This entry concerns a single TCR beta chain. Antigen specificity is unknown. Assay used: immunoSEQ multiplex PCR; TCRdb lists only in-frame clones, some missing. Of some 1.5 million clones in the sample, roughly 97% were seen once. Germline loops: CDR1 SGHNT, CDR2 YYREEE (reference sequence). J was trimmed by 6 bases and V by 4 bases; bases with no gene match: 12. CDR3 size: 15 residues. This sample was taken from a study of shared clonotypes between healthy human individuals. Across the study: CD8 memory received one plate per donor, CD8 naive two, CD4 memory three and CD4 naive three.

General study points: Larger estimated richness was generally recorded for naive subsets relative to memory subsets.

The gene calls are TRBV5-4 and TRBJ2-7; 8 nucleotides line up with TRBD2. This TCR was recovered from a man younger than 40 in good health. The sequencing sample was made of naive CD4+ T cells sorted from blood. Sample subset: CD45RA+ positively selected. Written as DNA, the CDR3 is TGTGCCAGCAGCAAAAACGGGAGGGCTGAGGTCGAGCAGTACTTC. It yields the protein CASSKNGRAEVEQYF.